This T cell receptor beta chain came from a study of shared clonotypes between healthy human individuals. On the study more broadly: Ranging from 18 to 49 in age, donors were a couple of women and three men.

Study results and caveats: Larger estimated richness was generally recorded for naive subsets relative to memory subsets.

Sequencing was performed with immunoSEQ multiplex PCR; in TCRdb, only in-frame clones are kept and a portion is missing. The sample lists over a million clones, approximately 80% occurring once. There are 16 residues in the CDR3. V lost 0 bases to trimming and J lost 4 bases; unmatched junction nucleotides: 6. In germline, CDR1 is MGHRA, CDR2 YSYEKL. Concerning this clone itself: The antigen is not known.

Sequencing was performed on memory CD4+ T cells from PBMCs. The subset was: CD45RA-negative fraction. This chain joins TRBV4-1 and TRBJ2-3; TRBD1 agrees at 8 bases. The TCR was taken from a man younger than 35 in good health. Some clones in this sample may be carry-over from other donors' samples. The CDR3 loop is CASSQEVGTGADTQYF. In DNA form, the CDR3 reads TGCGCCAGCAGCCAAGAGGTCGGGACAGGCGCAGATACGCAGTATTTT.